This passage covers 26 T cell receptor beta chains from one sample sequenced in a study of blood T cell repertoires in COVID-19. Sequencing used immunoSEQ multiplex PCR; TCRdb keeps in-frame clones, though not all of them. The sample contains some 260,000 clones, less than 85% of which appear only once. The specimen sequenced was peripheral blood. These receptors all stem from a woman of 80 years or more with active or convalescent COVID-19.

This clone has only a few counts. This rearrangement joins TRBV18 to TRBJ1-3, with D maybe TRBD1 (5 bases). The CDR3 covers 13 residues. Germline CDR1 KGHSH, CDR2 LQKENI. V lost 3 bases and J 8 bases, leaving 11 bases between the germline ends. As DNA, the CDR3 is TGTGCCAGCTCACCGGAGTGGGGCGACACCATATATTTT. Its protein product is CASSPEWGDTIYF. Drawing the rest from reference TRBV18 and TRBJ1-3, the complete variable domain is NAGVMQNPRHLVRRRGQEARLRCSPMKGHSHVYWYRQLPEEGLKFMVYLQKENIIDESGMPKERFSAEFPKEGPSILRIQQVVRGDSAAYFCASSPEWGDTIYFGEGSWLTVV.

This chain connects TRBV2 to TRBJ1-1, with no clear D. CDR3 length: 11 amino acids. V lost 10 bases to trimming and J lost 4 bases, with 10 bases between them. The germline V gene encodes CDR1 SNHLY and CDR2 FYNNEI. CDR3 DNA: TGTGCCACAGCAGGCTTCACTGAAGCTTTCTTT. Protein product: CATAGFTEAFF.

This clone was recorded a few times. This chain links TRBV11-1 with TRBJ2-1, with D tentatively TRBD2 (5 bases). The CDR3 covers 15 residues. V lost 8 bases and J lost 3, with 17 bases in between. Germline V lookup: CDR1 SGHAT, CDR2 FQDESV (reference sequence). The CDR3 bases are TGTGCCAGCCGAGACGGAGCGGCCTTCTACAATGAGCAGTTCTTC. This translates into CASRDGAAFYNEQFF.

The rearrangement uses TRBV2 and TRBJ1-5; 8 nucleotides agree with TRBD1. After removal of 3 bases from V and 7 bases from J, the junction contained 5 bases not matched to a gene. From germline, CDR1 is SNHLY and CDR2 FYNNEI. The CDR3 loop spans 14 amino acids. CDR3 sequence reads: CASSDGQGRQPQHF. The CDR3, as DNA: TGTGCCAGCAGTGATGGACAGGGAAGACAGCCCCAGCATTTT.

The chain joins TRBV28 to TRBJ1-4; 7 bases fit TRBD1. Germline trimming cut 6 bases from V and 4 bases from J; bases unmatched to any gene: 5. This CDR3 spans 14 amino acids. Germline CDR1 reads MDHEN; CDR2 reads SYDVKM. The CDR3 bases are TGTGCCAGCAGACCGGGACAGTATAATGAAAAACTGTTTTTT. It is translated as CASRPGQYNEKLFF.

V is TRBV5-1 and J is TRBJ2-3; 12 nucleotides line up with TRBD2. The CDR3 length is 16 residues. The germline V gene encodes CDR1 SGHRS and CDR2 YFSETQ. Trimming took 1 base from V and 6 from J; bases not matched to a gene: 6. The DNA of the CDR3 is TGCGCCAGCAGCTTGCCCCTAGCGGGGGGGCAGGATACGCAGTATTTT. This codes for CASSLPLAGGQDTQYF.

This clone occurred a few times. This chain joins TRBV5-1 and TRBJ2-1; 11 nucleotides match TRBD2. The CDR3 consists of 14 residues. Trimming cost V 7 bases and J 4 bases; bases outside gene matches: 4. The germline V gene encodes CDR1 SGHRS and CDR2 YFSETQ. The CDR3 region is CASAGTSGYNEQFF. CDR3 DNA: TGCGCCAGCGCCGGGACTAGCGGTTACAATGAGCAGTTCTTC.

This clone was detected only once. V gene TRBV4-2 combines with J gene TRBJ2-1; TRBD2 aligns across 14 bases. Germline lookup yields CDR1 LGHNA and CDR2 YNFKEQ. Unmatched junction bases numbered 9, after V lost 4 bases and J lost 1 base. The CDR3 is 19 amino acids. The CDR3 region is CASSREGLAGVNSYNEQFF. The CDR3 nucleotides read TGTGCCAGCAGCCGGGAGGGACTAGCGGGAGTGAATTCCTACAATGAGCAGTTCTTC.

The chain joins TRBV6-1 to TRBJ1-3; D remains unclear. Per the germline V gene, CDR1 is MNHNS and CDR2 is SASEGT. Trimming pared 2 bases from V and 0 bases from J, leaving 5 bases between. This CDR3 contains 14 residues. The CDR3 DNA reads TGTGCCAGCAGTGAAAAGAGCTCTGGAAACACCATATATTTT. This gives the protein CASSEKSSGNTIYF.

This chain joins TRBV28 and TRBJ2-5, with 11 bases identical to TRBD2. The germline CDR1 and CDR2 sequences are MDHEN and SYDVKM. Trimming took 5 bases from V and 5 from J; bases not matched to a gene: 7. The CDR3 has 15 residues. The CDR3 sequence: CASSPQLAGVETQYF. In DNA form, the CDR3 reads TGTGCCAGCAGTCCACAACTAGCGGGAGTGGAGACCCAGTACTTC.

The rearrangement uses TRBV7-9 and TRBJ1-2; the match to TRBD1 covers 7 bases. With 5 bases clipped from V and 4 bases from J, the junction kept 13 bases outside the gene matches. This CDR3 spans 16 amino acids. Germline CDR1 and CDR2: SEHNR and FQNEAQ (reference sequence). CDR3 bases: TGTGCCAGCAGCCCCAGTCAAGGGGGCTGGGGCTATGGCTACACCTTC. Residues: CASSPSQGGWGYGYTF. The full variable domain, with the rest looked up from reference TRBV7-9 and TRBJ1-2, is DTGVSQNPRHKITKRGQNVTFRCDPISEHNRLYWYRQTLGQGPEFLTYFQNEAQLEKSRLLSDRFSAERPKGSFSTLEIQRTEQGDSAMYLCASSPSQGGWGYGYTFGSGTRLTVV.

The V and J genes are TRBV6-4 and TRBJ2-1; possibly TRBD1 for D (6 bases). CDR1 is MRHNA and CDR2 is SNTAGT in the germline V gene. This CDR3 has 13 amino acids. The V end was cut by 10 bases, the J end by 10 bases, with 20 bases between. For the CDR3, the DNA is TGTGCCACCACATCAGGGGACCCCGGGGAGCAGTTCTTC. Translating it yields CATTSGDPGEQFF.

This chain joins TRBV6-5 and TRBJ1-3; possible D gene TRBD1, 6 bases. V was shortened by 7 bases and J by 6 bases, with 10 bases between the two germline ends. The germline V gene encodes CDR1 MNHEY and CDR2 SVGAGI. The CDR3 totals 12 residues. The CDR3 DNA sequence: TGTGCCAGCAACAGGGTGGAAAACACCATATATTTT. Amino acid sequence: CASNRVENTIYF.

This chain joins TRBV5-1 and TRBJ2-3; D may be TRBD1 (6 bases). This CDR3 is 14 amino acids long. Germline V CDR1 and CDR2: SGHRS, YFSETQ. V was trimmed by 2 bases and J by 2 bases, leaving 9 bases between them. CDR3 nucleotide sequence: TGCGCCAGCAGCTTTGGACAGAACACAGATACGCAGTATTTT. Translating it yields CASSFGQNTDTQYF.

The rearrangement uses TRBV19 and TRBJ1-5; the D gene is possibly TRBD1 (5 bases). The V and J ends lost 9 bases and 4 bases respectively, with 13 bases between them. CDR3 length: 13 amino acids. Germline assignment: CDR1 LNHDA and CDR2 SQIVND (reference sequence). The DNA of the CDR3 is TGTGCCAGCAGGGACTACCTTAATCAGCCCCAGCATTTT. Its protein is CASRDYLNQPQHF.

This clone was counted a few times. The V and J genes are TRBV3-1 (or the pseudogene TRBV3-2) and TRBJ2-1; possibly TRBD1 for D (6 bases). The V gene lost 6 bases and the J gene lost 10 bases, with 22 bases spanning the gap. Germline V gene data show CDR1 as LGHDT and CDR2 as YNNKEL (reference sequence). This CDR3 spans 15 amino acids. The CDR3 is CASSPPNQQGNEQFF. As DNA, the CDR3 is TGTGCCAGCAGTCCACCTAATCAACAGGGTAACGAGCAGTTCTTC.

The CDR3 nucleotides read TGTGCCAGCAGTTTATCCTCCGGGACAGGGTCTGAAGCTTTCTTT. The encoded protein is CASSLSSGTGSEAFF. This rearrangement joins TRBV28 to TRBJ1-1; 9 bases fit TRBD1. The CDR3 loop spans 15 amino acids. Trimming took 1 base from V and 6 from J; bases not matched to a gene: 6. Germline-derived CDR1 and CDR2 are MDHEN and SYDVKM.

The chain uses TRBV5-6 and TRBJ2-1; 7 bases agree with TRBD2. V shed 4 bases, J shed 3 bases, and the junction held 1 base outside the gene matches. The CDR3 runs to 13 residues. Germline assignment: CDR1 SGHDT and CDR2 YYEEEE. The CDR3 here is CASSPGGYNEQFF. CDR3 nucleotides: TGTGCCAGCAGCCCGGGGGGCTACAATGAGCAGTTCTTC.

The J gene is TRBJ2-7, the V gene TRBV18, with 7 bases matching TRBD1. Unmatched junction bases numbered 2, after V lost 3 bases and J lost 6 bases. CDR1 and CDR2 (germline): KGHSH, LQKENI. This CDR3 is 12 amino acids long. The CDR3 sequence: CASSPDRPEQYF. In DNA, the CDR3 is TGTGCCAGCTCACCGGACAGGCCCGAGCAGTACTTC.

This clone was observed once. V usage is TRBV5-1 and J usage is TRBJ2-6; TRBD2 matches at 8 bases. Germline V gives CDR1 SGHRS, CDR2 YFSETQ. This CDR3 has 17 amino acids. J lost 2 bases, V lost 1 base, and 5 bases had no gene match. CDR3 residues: CASSLNRGGAGANVLTF. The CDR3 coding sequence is TGCGCCAGCAGCTTGAATCGGGGGGGCGCTGGGGCCAACGTCCTGACTTTC.

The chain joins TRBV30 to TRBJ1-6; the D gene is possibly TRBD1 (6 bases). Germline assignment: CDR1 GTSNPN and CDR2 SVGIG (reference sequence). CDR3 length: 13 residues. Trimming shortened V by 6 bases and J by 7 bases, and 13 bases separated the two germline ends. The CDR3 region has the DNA TGTGCCTGCGGCGGACAGCTAAATTCACCCCTCCACTTT. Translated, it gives CACGGQLNSPLHF.

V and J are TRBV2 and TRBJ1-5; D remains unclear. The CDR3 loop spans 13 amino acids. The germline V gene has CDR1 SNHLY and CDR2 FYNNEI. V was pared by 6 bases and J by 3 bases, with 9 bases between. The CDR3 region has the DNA TGTGCCAGCAGGGAGCAAATCAATCAGCCCCAGCATTTT. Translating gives CASREQINQPQHF.

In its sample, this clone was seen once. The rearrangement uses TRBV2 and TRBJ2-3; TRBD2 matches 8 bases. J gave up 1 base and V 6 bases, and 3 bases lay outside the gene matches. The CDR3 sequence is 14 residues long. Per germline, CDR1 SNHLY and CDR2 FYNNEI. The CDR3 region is CASRAGGGTDTQYF. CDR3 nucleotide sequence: TGTGCCAGCAGGGCGGGAGGAGGCACAGATACGCAGTATTTT.

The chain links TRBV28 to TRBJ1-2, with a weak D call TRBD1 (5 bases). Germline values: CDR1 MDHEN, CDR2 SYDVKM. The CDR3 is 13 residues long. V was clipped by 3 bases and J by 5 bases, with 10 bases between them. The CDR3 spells CASSFTGMYGYTF. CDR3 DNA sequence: TGTGCCAGCAGTTTCACAGGAATGTATGGCTACACCTTC.

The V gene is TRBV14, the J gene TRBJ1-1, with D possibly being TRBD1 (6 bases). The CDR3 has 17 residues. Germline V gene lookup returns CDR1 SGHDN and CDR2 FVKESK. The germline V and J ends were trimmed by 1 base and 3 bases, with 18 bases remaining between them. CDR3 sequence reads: CASSQGGRGKGYTEAFF. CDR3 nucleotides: TGTGCCAGCAGCCAAGGAGGCAGGGGAAAAGGTTACACTGAAGCTTTCTTT.

In DNA, the CDR3 is TGTGCCATCACGGGCAGGGTGGACCAGCCCCAGCATTTT. It yields the protein CAITGRVDQPQHF. The V call is TRBV10-3, the J call TRBJ1-5; D is perhaps TRBD1 (5 bases). CDR1 and CDR2 (germline): ENHRY, SYGVKD. This CDR3 spans 13 amino acids. The V and J ends lost 7 bases and 7 bases respectively, with 14 bases between them.